This T cell receptor (beta chain) was identified in a study of blood T cell repertoires in COVID-19. About the study: Donors in the United States, Italy and Spain gave samples during acute or convalescent COVID-19. Sources were T cells, B-cell-depleted T cells, or PBMCs; the material itself was cDNA or gDNA.

V was cut by 7 bases and J by 3 bases, with 16 bases left in between. Germline lookup yields CDR1 MNHEY and CDR2 SVGEGT. The CDR3 is 15 amino acids. Cohort placement rested on clinical history that participants reported themselves. Generated by immunoSEQ multiplex PCR, the TCRdb table keeps only in-frame clones and is missing some. The sample contains roughly 250,000 clones, 88% of which appear only once. The gene calls are TRBV6-2 or TRBV6-3 and TRBJ1-3; no firm D call. This sequence was found in a woman between 50 and 59 years old who had recovered from COVID-19. Sequencing used PBMCs or T cells enriched from blood (not recorded which). The CDR3 reads CASIPEARLGNTIYF. The CDR3 bases are TGTGCCAGCATCCCCGAGGCAAGGCTTGGAAACACCATATATTTT.